Presented here are 19 T cell receptor beta chains from one specimen sequenced in a study of chemoradiotherapy in HPV16-positive cancers. Using immunoSEQ multiplex PCR, the repertoire was profiled, and TCRdb retains in-frame clones only, with some absent. The repertoire has some 30,000 clones, more than 80% of them found once; the top ten carry 5% to 6.5%. Sequencing was performed on blood, taken from a patient who underwent chemoradiotherapy. The receptors here all came from a human donor with HPV-associated anogenital cancer.

V is TRBV6-1 and J is TRBJ1-6; unclear D gene. Germline CDR1 and CDR2: MNHNS and SASEGT. The CDR3 consists of 15 residues. Trimming took 1 base from V and 1 from J, leaving 5 bases between them. CDR3 sequence: CASSEGVSYNSPLHF. In DNA, the CDR3 is TGTGCCAGCAGTGAAGGGGTGTCCTATAATTCACCCCTCCACTTT.

The chain joins TRBV27 to TRBJ1-5, with TRBD1 identical over 7 bases. Germline trimming cut 4 bases from V and 2 bases from J; bases unmatched to any gene: 5. The length of the CDR3 is 15 residues. Germline CDR1 and CDR2: MNHEY and SMNVEV (reference sequence). This CDR3 reads CASSYSQGGNQPQHF. CDR3 nucleotides: TGTGCCAGCAGTTATTCGCAGGGGGGCAATCAGCCCCAGCATTTT.

The V gene is TRBV6-5, the J gene TRBJ2-5, with D tentatively TRBD1 (6 bases). V was trimmed by 3 bases and J by 4 bases, leaving 12 bases between them. The CDR3 consists of 14 residues. CDR1 is MNHEY, CDR2 SVGAGI, per germline. CDR3 in DNA: TGTGCCAGCAGTTATAAAACAGGGCGAGAGACCCAGTACTTC. Translation gives CASSYKTGRETQYF.

The chain recombines TRBV6-1 with TRBJ1-4; D gene unclear. CDR3 length: 12 residues. Germline assignment: CDR1 MNHNS and CDR2 SASEGT. The V end lost 5 bases, the J end lost 7 bases, and 8 bases lay between the germline ends. This chain's CDR3 is CASSRVVEKLFF. The CDR3 region has the DNA TGTGCCAGCAGTAGGGTAGTTGAAAAACTGTTTTTT.

This chain joins TRBV5-6 and TRBJ2-2; no clear D. Trimming removed 2 bases at V and 7 bases at J, with 15 bases between. CDR3 size: 15 residues. Germline V gene lookup returns CDR1 SGHDT and CDR2 YYEEEE. CDR3 sequence: CASSFRRTFLGELFF. For the CDR3, the DNA is TGTGCCAGCAGCTTTCGACGAACGTTCCTCGGGGAGCTGTTTTTT.

The genes are TRBV28 and TRBJ1-6; D perhaps matches TRBD1 (5 bases). CDR3 length: 12 amino acids. Trimming left V 3 bases short and J 13 bases short, with 10 bases between. CDR1 and CDR2 (germline): MDHEN, SYDVKM. CDR3 residues: CASSLLRGPLHF. As DNA, the CDR3 is TGTGCCAGCAGTTTGCTTCGGGGGCCCCTCCACTTT.

The rearrangement joins TRBV6-5 to TRBJ1-1; no clear D. V shed 0 bases and J shed 5 bases, with 10 bases lying between them. CDR3 size: 14 residues. Per the germline V gene, CDR1 is MNHEY and CDR2 is SVGAGI. For the CDR3, the DNA is TGTGCCAGCAGTTACTCTGACACCCTGACTGAAGCTTTCTTT. This sequence encodes CASSYSDTLTEAFF.

CDR3 protein: CASSLDFTSYGYTF. The DNA of the CDR3 is TGTGCCAGCAGTCTGGACTTTACCAGCTATGGCTACACCTTC. The rearrangement joins TRBV6-4 to TRBJ1-2; D ambiguous. Germline lookup yields CDR1 MRHNA and CDR2 SNTAGT. The CDR3 runs to 14 residues. V was cut by 5 bases and J by 4 bases, with 14 bases left in between.

V gene TRBV27 combines with J gene TRBJ1-2; perhaps TRBD1 as D (5 bases). The V gene lost 6 bases and the J gene lost 8 bases, with 13 bases spanning the gap. Germline V lookup: CDR1 MNHEY, CDR2 SMNVEV (reference sequence). The CDR3 has 12 amino acids. The CDR3 protein is CASRRGAGGYTF. In DNA, the CDR3 is TGTGCCAGCAGAAGAGGGGCGGGAGGCTACACCTTC.

The J gene is TRBJ1-1, the V gene TRBV5-5; D ambiguous. Germline lookup yields CDR1 SGHKS and CDR2 YYEKEE (reference sequence). V gave up 2 bases and J gave up 4 bases, with 12 bases separating them. The CDR3 is made up of 14 amino acids. For the CDR3, the DNA is TGTGCCAGCAGCTTAGCGGACGGGCCCACTGAAGCTTTCTTT. Protein product: CASSLADGPTEAFF. The variable domain in full, completed from reference TRBV5-5 and TRBJ1-1, reads DAGVTQSPTHLIKTRGQQVTLRCSPISGHKSVSWYQQVLGQGPQFIFQYYEKEERGRGNFPDRFSARQFPNYSSELNVNALLLGDSALYLCASSLADGPTEAFFGQGTRLTVV.

This chain connects TRBV19 to TRBJ1-5, with a weak D call TRBD1 (5 bases). The V end lost 8 bases, the J end lost 1 base, and 9 bases lay between the germline ends. Germline lookup yields CDR1 LNHDA and CDR2 SQIVND (reference sequence). The CDR3 length is 13 residues. CDR3 in DNA: TGTGCCAGTTCCCGACAGAGCAATCAGCCCCAGCATTTT. Translating it yields CASSRQSNQPQHF.

The chain combines TRBV10-3 with TRBJ1-6; D is undetermined. Trimming stripped 4 bases from V and 5 bases from J, with 9 bases between. This CDR3 has 14 amino acids. Looked up from germline, CDR1 is ENHRY and CDR2 is SYGVKD. The CDR3: CAISGSGDNSPLHF. The CDR3 nucleotides are TGTGCCATCAGTGGGTCGGGCGATAATTCACCCCTCCACTTT.

V and J are TRBV5-6 and TRBJ2-7, with D possibly being TRBD1 (6 bases). The CDR3 sequence is 13 residues long. The ends were cut back, 6 bases at V and 13 bases at J, with 23 bases in the middle. The germline V gene has CDR1 SGHDT and CDR2 YYEEEE. In DNA form, the CDR3 reads TGTGCCAGCACCACATGGGACACTCCGTTTTACTACTTC. It encodes CASTTWDTPFYYF.

The chain combines TRBV30 with TRBJ1-2; 7 bases line up with TRBD1. CDR1 is GTSNPN and CDR2 is SVGIG in the germline V gene (reference sequence). CDR3 length: 14 residues. Trimming cost V 3 bases and J 6 bases; bases outside gene matches: 10. CDR3 sequence: CAWRATGTENGYTF. The CDR3 coding sequence is TGTGCCTGGAGGGCTACCGGGACAGAGAATGGCTACACCTTC.

V and J are TRBV5-6 and TRBJ2-3; 9 positions agree with TRBD2. The CDR3 loop spans 17 amino acids. CDR1 and CDR2 from the germline V gene are SGHDT and YYEEEE. V lost 1 base, J lost 3 bases, and 9 bases stayed unmatched. CDR3 nucleotides: TGTGCCAGCAGCTTGATTGGGGCTAGCGGGGCAACAGATACGCAGTATTTT. It translates to CASSLIGASGATDTQYF.

The chain combines TRBV7-6 with TRBJ2-3; D ambiguous. Germline lookup yields CDR1 SGHVS and CDR2 FNYEAQ. CDR3 size: 14 residues. Between the trimmed V and J ends, which lost 5 bases and 5 bases, there was a span of 14 bases. The CDR3 here is CASSPHGVQDTQYF. As DNA, the CDR3 is TGTGCCAGCAGCCCCCATGGGGTGCAAGATACGCAGTATTTT.

Only one count was recorded for this clone. The chain is built from TRBV5-4 and TRBJ1-5, with D possibly being TRBD1 (6 bases). Trimming stripped 0 bases from V and 5 bases from J, with 9 bases between. This CDR3 has 14 residues. Germline loops: CDR1 SGHNT, CDR2 YYREEE (reference sequence). CDR3 coding DNA: TGTGCCAGCAGCTTGGTGGGGGCGGATCAGCCCCAGCATTTT. Protein sequence: CASSLVGADQPQHF.

The V call is TRBV30, the J call TRBJ2-3; 8 bases agree with TRBD2. The CDR3 length is 16 residues. The V segment lost 1 base and the J segment 2 bases; nucleotides outside the gene matches: 8. Germline V gene lookup returns CDR1 GTSNPN and CDR2 SVGIG (reference sequence). The CDR3 loop is CAWSGSGALPTDTQYF. Written as DNA, the CDR3 is TGTGCCTGGAGTGGTAGCGGGGCGCTCCCCACAGATACGCAGTATTTT.

The CDR3 region is CSVDRPPRGEQFF. DNA for the CDR3: TGCAGCGTTGACAGGCCTCCGAGGGGAGAGCAGTTCTTC. V is TRBV29-1 and J is TRBJ2-1, with D possibly called TRBD1 or TRBD2 (5 bases each). This CDR3 spans 13 amino acids. Germline V gene lookup returns CDR1 SQVTM and CDR2 ANQGSEA. V was shortened by 3 bases and J by 10 bases, with 16 bases between the two germline ends.